This TCR beta chain was documented in a study of OX40 agonist ivuxolimab in advanced cancers. Whole-study context: A male proportion of 82.7% was recorded, with mean age about 54 years and range about 23 to 80.

This table comes from immunoSEQ multiplex PCR, and its TCRdb copy is limited to in-frame clones, with some not included. The table includes over 95,000 clones, about 91% detected once. The germline V gene has CDR1 KGHSH and CDR2 LQKENI. The CDR3 covers 15 residues. The V end lost 10 bases, the J end lost 4 bases, and 22 bases lay between the germline ends. V gene TRBV18 combines with J gene TRBJ1-1, with a possible D match to TRBD1 (5 bases). This sequence was found in an adult with an advanced solid tumor such as melanoma, head and neck, liver or kidney cancer. The input for sequencing was CD4+ or CD8+ T cells sorted from blood, taken in a trial of the OX40 agonist ivuxolimab. The CDR3 DNA sequence: TGTGCCACCCAGACCACCGTAGCAGGGACCACTGAAGCTTTCTTT. Translated, it gives CATQTTVAGTTEAFF.